The subject of this entry is one T cell receptor beta chain. Which antigen it targets is not known. Base qualities are missing; no much larger clone stands one base away. This entry is derived from a study of cytomegalovirus exposure and HLA in healthy donors (dated by TCRdb to the late 2010s). The study in broad terms: In an earlier analysis of approximately 500 of the donors, 276 Gb of sequence data and 90 million to 130 million unique TCR beta sequences from about 179 million T cells were reported. An early release covering more than 500 HLA-typed donors comprised about 300 gigabases of sequencing data and around 86 million unique TCR sequences. The genetic ancestry cluster associated with self-reported Caucasian donors included approximately 85% of the roughly 390 genotyped donors. The aim of the study was to test whether cataloging public T cell receptors could identify signatures of past pathogen exposure. Using immunosequencing, the study profiled T cell repertoires from 640 or so subjects and related those repertoires to cytomegalovirus serostatus. In addition to the first cohort of 666 subjects, a separate validation cohort of under 150 different subjects was used. The study combined high-throughput TCR immunosequencing, statistical association of individual TCRs with disease status, and machine learning to predict cytomegalovirus infection status. To study patterns of TCR occurrence, a later analysis re-analyzed previously published TCR beta repertoires from around 670 donors and added high-resolution HLA genotyping. Rather than using new phenotypic data, the later analysis identified candidate immune exposures from TCR beta sequences and from how often those sequences occurred across donors. In an earlier analysis of 500 to 650 of the donors, high-throughput TCR beta sequencing was used to judge whether each TCR beta V gene segment behaved as functional or pseudogenic. Donor age, sex, ethnicity and CMV serostatus were compiled together with the repertoire data. Genome-wide SNP genotypes for about three fifths of the roughly 670 donors were used in a later genetic analysis, which treated that subset as a discovery cohort. Every discovery cohort repertoire had been produced on one sequencing platform. HLA typing covered class I and class II loci at four-digit resolution. Typing coverage differed by locus: A, B, C, DRB1 and DQB1 were typed in roughly 620-630 donors, DQA1 in around 500, DPA1 in some 600, and DPB1 in 400 to 490. Because of strong linkage in the cohort, roughly five DR-DQ haplotypes were treated as single units for association and clustering. On average, roughly 240,000 unique TCR beta nucleotide sequences were sequenced per donor among several hundred genotyped donors of the cohort, with roughly 18% of those sequences being non-productive.

The library was prepared using the immunoSEQ multiplex PCR assay. For the multiplex PCR, a mixture combining 60 forward primers for TCR Vbeta segments and 13 reverse primers for TCR Jbeta segments was used. The CDR3 region of rearranged TCR beta genes was amplified from genomic DNA by a multiplex PCR assay. The amplified TCR beta libraries were sequenced on the Illumina HiSeq System as 87-base-pair reads. For the original study's pipeline: In a later analysis, roughly 80 million unique TCR beta chains were counted across the approximately 640 repertoires, and about 10 million of these chains were shared by at least two donors. To remove PCR and sequencing errors, raw reads were error-corrected and collapsed into unique sequences using a nearest-neighbor algorithm that merged closely related sequences. V, D and J gene segments were assigned by aligning CDR3 sequences to IMGT reference sequences. For a sequence to be retained, a match of at least six nucleotides was required to both a V gene segment and a J gene segment. Rearrangements were called productive when the CDR3 lacked stop codons and stayed in frame with V and J; all others were non-productive. CDR3 was defined according to IMGT convention as the region running from the second conserved V-encoded cysteine to the conserved J-encoded phenylalanine. In an earlier analysis of 587 of the donors, sequences lacking an unambiguous match to a single V gene segment were excluded. In an earlier analysis of 587 of the donors, a V segment was called functional when productive rearrangements were above 56.7%, and segregating when the standard deviation between donors exceeded 5%. A statistical classification framework was built to diagnose cytomegalovirus status from the catalog of TCR beta chain sequences. In a later analysis, TCR nucleotide sequences were compared against IMGT/GENE-DB human TR gene sequences so that V and J genes could be assigned. In a later analysis, CDR3 sequences and most-parsimonious VDJ recombination scenarios were assigned using the TCRdist pipeline. In a later analysis, each TCR beta chain was defined by its CDR3 amino acid sequence together with its V-gene family, and reads lacking a unique V-gene family were excluded. In a later analysis, nearly 600 highly shared, low-generation-probability nucleotide sequences were removed to address suspected cross-contamination and a sequencing artifact. A later analysis calculated a clonal expansion index for each public chain from normalized within-repertoire ranks of inferred template counts. In a later analysis, generation probabilities were computed using a VDJ recombination model fitted to out-of-frame rearrangements, and the results were checked against IGoR. A later analysis scored TCR-TCR, TCR-HLA and TCR-CMV co-occurrence with hypergeometric tests, applying a repertoire-size bias correction to TCR pairs. A later analysis estimated false discovery rates by permuting HLA or CMV assignments 20 times. In a later analysis, co-occurring TCRs were grouped with DBSCAN, and TCRdist sequence similarity was added when clustering was performed within HLA-allele-positive subsets. Repertoires with fewer than 30,000 or more than 120,000 public chains, plus five repertoires with anomalous nucleotide sharing, were excluded from co-occurrence clustering. TCRdb provides this immuneACCESS table in a form limited to in-frame rearrangements. Some clones are lacking; in checked studies, under half of them reflect an unresolved V gene, and why the rest are absent is not known. Clonal size and the V and J genes are those of that table, whereas D and trimming came from the DNA. The sample table lists around 190,000 clones, roughly 80% of them with a count of one. 1.5% to 2% of the sample rests with the top ten.

The cohort was made up of 666 healthy bone marrow donors. All cohort members were sampled while nominally healthy, although unrecorded immune exposures were likely present. The donor was CMV seronegative and was included in the group of under 450 seronegative cohort members. Every donor gave a peripheral blood sample, and the peripheral blood mononuclear cells from that sample were used for TCR beta sequencing. The Qiagen DNeasy Blood Extraction Kit was used to extract genomic DNA from the blood cell samples. The trim is 7 bases for V and 3 bases for J, with a gap of 18 bases between the germline ends. Per the germline V gene, SGHAT is the CDR1 and FQNNGV is the CDR2. The CDR3 numbers 16 residues from cysteine through phenylalanine. The retained sequence is limited to the CDR3, 48 bases, with the frame set at the first base. The paper's findings and limits, for the study overall: In both the original and validation cohorts, the classifier was reported to diagnose cytomegalovirus status with high specificity and sensitivity. A later genetic analysis associated a missense DCLRE1C variant with V-gene and J-gene trimming of TCR beta chains, and an independent cohort replicated the association. While some public TCRs were present in many individuals, most TCR sequences turned up only very rarely across donors. Because counts were too low, roughly 16 rarely observed V segments, including chromosome 9 orphons, were left out of the earlier analysis of about 620 of the donors. In a later analysis, HLA-associated TCR beta chains were found to be more clonally expanded and to have lower generation probabilities than equally common non-associated chains. In an earlier analysis of around 600 of the donors, most TCR beta V segments appeared in productive rearrangements about 87% or about 30% of the time, broadly matching IMGT annotations. In vitro tests confirmed that a few of the cytomegalovirus-associated TCR beta chains recognize cytomegalovirus antigens. A further reported finding was that TCR beta sequences accurately predicted the HLA-A and HLA-B alleles for most subjects in the first cohort. HLA typing was unavailable for some donors at each locus, so association tests used only the typed subset. According to a later analysis, parvovirus B19, influenza, CMV and Epstein-Barr virus appeared linked to several top co-occurrence clusters. A later analysis associated approximately 17,000 TCR beta sequences with specific HLA alleles at a false discovery rate of 0.05. According to the authors, the approach could potentially be generalized to other disease states and immunological phenotypes. Correlated functional status among segregating V segments might reflect linkage disequilibrium, but an unknown experimental factor could not be ruled out. When HLA alleles, especially DR and DQ, strongly co-occurred, TCR associations were difficult to assign to individual alleles. Only TCR beta chains were sequenced in this cohort, and the absence of alpha or paired-chain data limited detectable features. Roughly uniform sequencing depth across donors was assumed in presence/absence analyses, although this assumption may not hold. According to a later genetic analysis, donors in an Asian-associated ancestry cluster had fewer N-insertions in productive TCRs than the approximately 630-donor mean. A total of 164 TCR beta chains were listed by the study as associated with cytomegalovirus. The 87-base-pair reads could not distinguish some IMGT-functional V segments, including TRBV6-2 and TRBV6-3, so those segments were excluded. In a later analysis, TCR association rates were found to vary across HLA loci, with the most associated TCRs seen for DRB1 alleles and the fewest for HLA-C alleles. The sequencing pipeline was judged likely to have produced a cluster of highly shared sequence variants as a technical artifact. In a later analysis, most CMV-associated TCR beta chains were found to appear HLA-restricted, with HLA associations seemingly driven largely by CMV exposure. The only immune exposure information available for the cohort was CMV serostatus.

This clonotype was sampled from a woman younger than 35 in good health and CMV-seronegative. The V and J segments used are TRBV11-2 and TRBJ2-2; TRBD2 is a weak D gene call, 5 bases matching. The sample was PBMCs. In nucleotides, the sequence is TGTGCCAGCACAGTTGTCCGGGAAACCCACACCGGGGAGCTGTTTTTT. This gives the protein CASTVVRETHTGELFF.